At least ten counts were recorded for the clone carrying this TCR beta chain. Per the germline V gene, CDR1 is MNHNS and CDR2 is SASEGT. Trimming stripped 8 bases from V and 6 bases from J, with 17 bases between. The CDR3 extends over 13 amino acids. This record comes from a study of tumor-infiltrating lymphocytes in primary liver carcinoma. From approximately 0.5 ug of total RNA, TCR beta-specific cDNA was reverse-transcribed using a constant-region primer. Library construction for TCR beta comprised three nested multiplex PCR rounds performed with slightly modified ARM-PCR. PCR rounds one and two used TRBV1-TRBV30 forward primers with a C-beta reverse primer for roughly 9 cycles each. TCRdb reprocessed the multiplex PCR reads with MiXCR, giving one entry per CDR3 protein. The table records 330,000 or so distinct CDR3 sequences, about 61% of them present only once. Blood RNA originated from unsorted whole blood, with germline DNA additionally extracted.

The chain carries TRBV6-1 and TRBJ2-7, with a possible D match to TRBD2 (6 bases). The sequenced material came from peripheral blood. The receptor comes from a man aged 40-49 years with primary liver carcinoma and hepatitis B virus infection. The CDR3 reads CASWAGRLSEQYF. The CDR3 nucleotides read TGTGCCAGCTGGGCGGGGCGCTTATCCGAGCAGTACTTC.